This passage covers 28 T cell receptor beta chains from one sample sequenced in a study of T cell responses to AZD1222 COVID-19 vaccine. The repertoire was sequenced with immunoSEQ multiplex PCR; TCRdb's copy has only in-frame clones and lacks some. This table has some 120,000 clones, 87% appearing once. The specimen comprised peripheral blood, sampled on day 0 of AZD1222 vaccination. Receptors were obtained from an adult in good health.

This chain uses TRBV27 with TRBJ2-6; possible D gene TRBD1, 5 bases. Germline V gene lookup returns CDR1 MNHEY and CDR2 SMNVEV (reference sequence). V gave up 7 bases and J gave up 0 bases, with 10 bases separating them. The CDR3 loop spans 15 amino acids. The DNA of the CDR3 is TGTGCCAGCACCACCAGGGACTCTGGGGCCAACGTCCTGACTTTC. Protein sequence: CASTTRDSGANVLTF. The variable domain in full, completed from reference TRBV27 and TRBJ2-6, reads EAQVTQNPRYLITVTGKKLTVTCSQNMNHEYMSWYRQDPGLGLRQIYYSMNVEVTDKGDVPEGYKVSRKEKRNFPLILESPSPNQTSLYFCASTTRDSGANVLTFGAGSRLTVL.

This chain links TRBV6-4 with TRBJ1-5; D gene uncertain. Trimming removed 10 bases at V and 3 bases at J, with 13 bases between. The length of the CDR3 is 13 residues. The germline V gene encodes CDR1 MRHNA and CDR2 SNTAGT. The CDR3 nucleotides are TGTGCCATCCCCGGGAACGACAATCAGCCCCAGCATTTT. Protein sequence: CAIPGNDNQPQHF.

The V and J genes are TRBV7-9 and TRBJ1-1; maybe TRBD1 (5 bases). This CDR3 spans 18 amino acids. The V end was cut by 1 base, the J end by 1 base, with 19 bases between. Germline V lookup: CDR1 SEHNR, CDR2 FQNEAQ (reference sequence). CDR3 nucleotide sequence: TGTGCCAGCAGCTTAGTGAGCTTGGGGGGTACGAGGAACACTGAAGCTTTCTTT. It translates to CASSLVSLGGTRNTEAFF.

This clone was observed a handful of times. The chain is built from TRBV7-9 and TRBJ1-5; a possible D gene is TRBD1 (6 bases). Per germline, CDR1 SEHNR and CDR2 FQNEAQ (reference sequence). The CDR3 loop spans 14 amino acids. Trimming shortened V by 3 bases and J by 4 bases, and 10 bases separated the two germline ends. The CDR3 loop is CASSLNRENQPQHF. Here the CDR3 DNA reads TGTGCCAGCAGCTTGAACAGGGAAAATCAGCCCCAGCATTTT.

The chain links TRBV12-3 or TRBV12-4 to TRBJ1-5; maybe TRBD1 (6 bases). The CDR3 length is 13 residues. Trimming shortened V by 3 bases and J by 6 bases, and 9 bases separated the two germline ends. The CDR3 is CASSLTGGQPQHF. As DNA, the CDR3 is TGTGCCAGCAGTTTGACAGGCGGTCAGCCCCAGCATTTT.

This chain's CDR3 is CAWSASEGNTIYF. CDR3 DNA: TGTGCCTGGAGTGCCTCAGAAGGAAACACCATATATTTT. The rearrangement joins TRBV30 to TRBJ1-3, with D unclear. The germline CDR1 and CDR2 sequences are GTSNPN and SVGIG (reference sequence). V dropped 1 base and J dropped 4 bases, with 8 bases sitting between them. The CDR3 extends over 13 amino acids.

The chain employs TRBV9 and TRBJ1-3, with unresolved D. Germline V lookup: CDR1 SGDLS, CDR2 YYNGEE. The V and J ends lost 3 bases and 4 bases respectively, with 14 bases between them. This CDR3 has 15 amino acids. The CDR3 sequence is CASSDRASSGNTIYF. The CDR3 DNA reads TGTGCCAGCAGCGACCGGGCCTCGTCGGGAAACACCATATATTTT.

The chain uses TRBV2 and TRBJ1-4, with D possibly matching TRBD1 (6 bases). CDR1 is SNHLY, CDR2 FYNNEI, per germline. There are 17 residues in the CDR3. Between the trimmed V and J ends, which lost 4 bases and 0 bases, there was a span of 15 bases. This CDR3 is CASSVGQGSSTNEKLFF. CDR3 bases: TGTGCCAGCAGTGTGGGCCAGGGGTCCTCAACTAATGAAAAACTGTTTTTT.

This sequence joins TRBV5-4 and TRBJ2-2; TRBD2 agrees at 15 bases. J gave up 0 bases and V 4 bases, and 7 bases lay outside the gene matches. The CDR3 loop spans 19 amino acids. Germline-derived CDR1 and CDR2 are SGHNT and YYREEE (reference sequence). The CDR3, as DNA: TGTGCCAGCAGCCACCCGGGACTAGCGGGAGGCCCGAACACCGGGGAGCTGTTTTTT. Translated, it gives CASSHPGLAGGPNTGELFF.

This chain uses TRBV2 with TRBJ1-6; 7 bases match TRBD1. Germline CDR1 SNHLY, CDR2 FYNNEI. V lost 4 bases and J lost 5; bases outside the gene matches: 2. This CDR3 spans 14 amino acids. The CDR3 bases are TGTGCCAGCAGTGCCAGGGGGAATAATTCACCCCTCCACTTT. It specifies CASSARGNNSPLHF. Using reference TRBV2 and TRBJ1-6 for the parts outside the CDR3, the full variable domain is EPEVTQTPSHQVTQMGQEVILRCVPISNHLYFYWYRQILGQKVEFLVSFYNNEISEKSEIFDDQFSVERPDGSNFTLKIRSTKLEDSAMYFCASSARGNNSPLHFGNGTRLTVT.

This clone has a handful of counts. The chain joins TRBV7-8 to TRBJ1-2; 9 nucleotides match TRBD1. Germline V CDR1 and CDR2: SGHVS, FQNEAQ. V dropped 3 bases and J dropped 4; count of bases not matched to a gene: 6. The CDR3 is 15 amino acids. The CDR3 region is CASSFHRGQGYGYTF. The CDR3 DNA follows: TGTGCCAGCAGCTTTCACAGGGGGCAGGGCTATGGCTACACCTTC.

V and J are TRBV5-1 and TRBJ2-5, with D possibly being TRBD2 (5 bases). The germline V gene has CDR1 SGHRS and CDR2 YFSETQ. V shed 3 bases and J shed 5 bases, with 11 bases lying between them. The CDR3 runs to 13 residues. CDR3 nucleotide sequence: TGCGCCAGCAGCTCCTCGTGGGAGGAGACCCAGTACTTC. Amino acid sequence: CASSSSWEETQYF.

This chain links TRBV28 with TRBJ2-1, with 9 bases identical to TRBD2. The germline V gene has CDR1 MDHEN and CDR2 SYDVKM. Losses at the gene ends were 7 bases for V and 5 bases for J; bases not matched to a gene: 9. The length of the CDR3 is 15 residues. This chain's CDR3 is CASTLVAGVNNEQFF. The CDR3, as DNA: TGTGCCAGCACCTTAGTAGCGGGAGTCAACAATGAGCAGTTCTTC.

The count of this clone is one. The chain has TRBV27 and TRBJ2-7; TRBD1 might be the D (6 bases). Trimming cost V 5 bases and J 4 bases, with 21 bases left between them. This CDR3 has 16 residues. Germline V gene sequence: CDR1 MNHEY, CDR2 SMNVEV (reference sequence). CDR3 sequence reads: CASSRATGFFPYEQYF. CDR3 nucleotide sequence: TGTGCCAGCAGTCGGGCGACAGGATTTTTCCCTTACGAGCAGTACTTC.

This clone was found a few times. This chain connects TRBV19 to TRBJ2-1, with D unresolved. The V and J ends lost 6 bases and 6 bases respectively, with 12 bases between them. This CDR3 has 13 residues. Per germline, CDR1 LNHDA and CDR2 SQIVND (reference sequence). The CDR3 bases are TGTGCCAGTAGCAAGGGTCAGCGCAATGAGCAGTTCTTC. This gives the protein CASSKGQRNEQFF.

J is TRBJ2-7 and V is TRBV5-1; 7 nucleotides align to TRBD1. Germline V CDR1 and CDR2: SGHRS, YFSETQ. J was trimmed by 0 bases and V by 4 bases; bases with no gene match: 4. This CDR3 is built from 14 residues. The CDR3 nucleotides are TGCGCCAGCAGCGTGCCAGGGGGCTCCTACGAGCAGTACTTC. Amino acids: CASSVPGGSYEQYF.

The V gene is TRBV6-2 or TRBV6-3, the J gene TRBJ2-1; no clear D. Germline CDR1 is MNHEY and CDR2 is SVGEGT. This CDR3 contains 12 residues. The ends were cut back, 3 bases at V and 5 bases at J, with 5 bases in the middle. The CDR3 nucleotides read TGTGCCAGCAGTTATATAGACAATGAGCAGTTCTTC. Protein product: CASSYIDNEQFF.

The chain couples TRBV11-2 to TRBJ2-3; TRBD2 might be the D (6 bases). The V end lost 1 base, the J end lost 1 base, and 12 bases lay between the germline ends. The CDR3 consists of 16 residues. Per the germline V gene, CDR1 is SGHAT and CDR2 is FQNNGV. The CDR3 coding sequence is TGTGCCAGCAGCTTAGTCCCCCCGGGGGGCACAGATACGCAGTATTTT. Encoded protein: CASSLVPPGGTDTQYF.

This chain connects TRBV6-1 to TRBJ2-7, with a tentative D call TRBD2 (5 bases). This CDR3 contains 16 residues. Trimming shortened V by 2 bases and J by 6 bases, and 20 bases separated the two germline ends. The V gene's germline CDR1 is MNHNS and CDR2 SASEGT. The CDR3 is CASSETPAGLAREQYF. The CDR3 DNA reads TGTGCCAGCAGTGAAACCCCCGCGGGCCTAGCTCGCGAGCAGTACTTC.

The chain employs TRBV27 and TRBJ2-2; TRBD1 matches at 9 bases. Germline CDR1 and CDR2: MNHEY and SMNVEV (reference sequence). This CDR3 contains 19 residues. V dropped 4 bases and J dropped 2; count of bases not matched to a gene: 14. The CDR3 here is CASSSFPTGTGSNTGELFF. CDR3 nucleotides: TGTGCCAGCAGTTCCTTCCCCACCGGGACAGGGAGCAACACCGGGGAGCTGTTTTTT.

This clone showed up just a few times. The chain joins TRBV7-2 to TRBJ2-7, with unresolved D. This CDR3 spans 13 amino acids. The germline V gene encodes CDR1 SGHTA and CDR2 FQGNSA. Deletions cut 4 bases from V and 3 bases from J, with 10 bases between. The CDR3 sequence: CASSSPRFYEQYF. DNA for the CDR3: TGTGCCAGCAGCTCCCCACGGTTCTACGAGCAGTACTTC.

The chain has TRBV7-9 and TRBJ2-1, with 7 bases aligning to TRBD2. The CDR3 loop spans 15 amino acids. Trimming at V came to 5 bases and at J to 1 base, leaving 5 bases not matched to a gene. Germline loops: CDR1 SEHNR, CDR2 FQNEAQ (reference sequence). The DNA for the CDR3 is TGTGCCAGCAGCCCTCTGGGGGGGTCCTACAATGAGCAGTTCTTC. This translates into CASSPLGGSYNEQFF.

V usage is TRBV5-4 and J usage is TRBJ2-5, with D tentatively TRBD2 (6 bases). The CDR3 is 15 residues long. The germline CDR1 and CDR2 sequences are SGHNT and YYREEE (reference sequence). V shed 2 bases and J shed 5 bases, with 16 bases lying between them. The DNA for the CDR3 is TGTGCCAGCAGCTTTAGCGGTCCTGAAGGGGAGACCCAGTACTTC. This gives the protein CASSFSGPEGETQYF.

This clone was found a few times. The V gene is TRBV6-8, the J gene TRBJ2-7, with 9 bases that match TRBD2. V was pared by 7 bases and J by 3 bases, with 7 bases of the junction left unmatched. Per germline, CDR1 MNHGY and CDR2 SAAAGT. This CDR3 region has 14 residues. The CDR3: CASKLREGNYEQYF. CDR3 DNA sequence: TGTGCCAGCAAGTTGCGGGAGGGAAACTACGAGCAGTACTTC.

The CDR3 region is CATSRDGYPNKETQYF. Here the CDR3 DNA reads TGTGCCACCAGCAGAGATGGATATCCCAATAAGGAGACCCAGTACTTC. The J gene is TRBJ2-5, the V gene TRBV15, with D unclear. CDR1 and CDR2 (germline): LNHNV, YYDKDF (reference sequence). The CDR3 consists of 16 residues. V shed 0 bases and J shed 5 bases, with 16 bases lying between them.

The J gene is TRBJ2-2, the V gene TRBV7-9; D ambiguous. Trimming pared 0 bases from V and 2 bases from J, leaving 4 bases between. The CDR3 runs 14 residues. CDR1 SEHNR and CDR2 FQNEAQ come from the germline V gene (reference sequence). This chain's CDR3 is CASSLATNTGELFF. The CDR3 DNA reads as TGTGCCAGCAGCTTAGCGACTAACACCGGGGAGCTGTTTTTT. Full variable domain (remainder filled in from reference TRBV7-9 and TRBJ2-2): DTGVSQNPRHKITKRGQNVTFRCDPISEHNRLYWYRQTLGQGPEFLTYFQNEAQLEKSRLLSDRFSAERPKGSFSTLEIQRTEQGDSAMYLCASSLATNTGELFFGEGSRLTVL.

This rearrangement joins TRBV3-1 (or the pseudogene TRBV3-2) to TRBJ1-6; TRBD1 agrees at 8 bases. From germline, CDR1 is LGHDT and CDR2 YNNKEL (reference sequence). V was clipped by 3 bases and J by 8 bases; unmatched bases: 0. This CDR3 has 13 amino acids. The chain's CDR3 is CASSQTGDSPLHF. CDR3 nucleotide sequence: TGTGCCAGCAGCCAGACAGGGGATTCACCCCTCCACTTT.

This sequence joins TRBV19 and TRBJ2-1, with D unclear. V shed 5 bases and J shed 5 bases, with 10 bases lying between them. The CDR3 totals 13 residues. The V gene's germline CDR1 is LNHDA and CDR2 SQIVND (reference sequence). CDR3 in amino acids: CASSLGSHNEQFF. DNA of the CDR3: TGTGCCAGTAGTCTGGGTAGCCACAATGAGCAGTTCTTC.